Below, 24 T cell receptor beta chains from the same sample are listed, as sequenced in a study of T cells in Graves' hyperthyroidism and ophthalmopathy. Amplified TCR beta CDR3 regions derived from RNA transcripts. The TCR CDR3 was amplified in a first-round RT-PCR using the HTBI primer set. TCRdb re-derived calls from the multiplex PCR reads in MiXCR, one entry per CDR3 protein. The sample yields around 620,000 distinct CDR3 sequences, around 16% seen once. Specimen: blood. The receptors derive from a woman under 40 with Graves' hyperthyroidism.

This clonotype was picked up many times. The chain combines TRBV20-1 with TRBJ2-5; a weak D match, TRBD1 (5 bases). The CDR3 consists of 13 residues. Germline CDR1 and CDR2: DFQATT and SNEGSKA (reference sequence). Trimming left V 4 bases short and J 2 bases short, with 11 bases between. The CDR3: CSATRQFQETQYF. The CDR3 DNA follows: TGCAGTGCTACCCGACAGTTTCAAGAGACCCAGTACTTC.

This chain joins TRBV10-3 and TRBJ1-1, with TRBD1 matching 10 bases. The V segment lost 2 bases and the J segment 5 bases; nucleotides outside the gene matches: 8. The length of the CDR3 is 16 residues. Germline CDR1 and CDR2: ENHRY and SYGVKD. As DNA, the CDR3 is TGTGCCATCAGTGAGGCTCCGGGACAGGGGCGTACTGAAGCTTTCTTT. It translates to CAISEAPGQGRTEAFF.

This clonotype was found many times. V gene TRBV3-1 combines with J gene TRBJ1-1; the D is unclear. V lost 5 bases and J lost 1, with 8 bases in between. The germline gives CDR1 LGHDT, CDR2 YNNKEL (reference sequence). The CDR3 contains 13 residues. The CDR3, as DNA: TGTGCCAGCAGCGTTCGGACGAACACTGAAGCTTTCTTT. Protein product: CASSVRTNTEAFF. The full variable domain, in which reference TRBV3-1 and TRBJ1-1 provide the parts outside the CDR3, is DTAVSQTPKYLVTQMGNDKSIKCEQNLGHDTMYWYKQDSKKFLKIMFSYNNKELIINETVPNRFSPKSPDKAHLNLHINSLELGDSAVYFCASSVRTNTEAFFGQGTRLTVV.

The chain recombines TRBV7-6 with TRBJ1-1; TRBD1 is a possible D gene (5 bases). CDR3 length equals 17 residues. Germline values: CDR1 SGHVS, CDR2 FNYEAQ. The V gene lost 4 bases and the J gene lost 0 bases, with 18 bases spanning the gap. The CDR3 DNA is TGTGCCAGCAGCTACCCGGGGGTCCGTACAATGAACACTGAAGCTTTCTTT. This encodes CASSYPGVRTMNTEAFF.

This clonotype appeared many times. The chain uses TRBV5-1 and TRBJ2-1; perhaps D is TRBD1 or TRBD2 (5 bases each). Germline V lookup: CDR1 SGHRS, CDR2 YFSETQ. This CDR3 has 16 residues. V was cut by 0 bases and J by 2 bases, with 12 bases left in between. The CDR3 nucleotides read TGCGCCAGCAGCTTGGCCGAGGGGTCCCCCTACAATGAGCAGTTCTTC. Its protein is CASSLAEGSPYNEQFF.

This clonotype was seen many times. The J gene is TRBJ2-7, the V gene TRBV6-1; D unresolved. The CDR3 runs to 12 residues. Trimming removed 3 bases at V and 4 bases at J, with 7 bases between. Germline assignment: CDR1 MNHNS and CDR2 SASEGT. The CDR3 spells CASSDLSYEQYF. CDR3 bases: TGTGCCAGCAGTGATTTGAGTTACGAGCAGTACTTC.

The chain recombines TRBV18 with TRBJ1-3; TRBD1 matches 9 bases. Trimming took 4 bases from V and 2 from J; bases not matched to a gene: 3. Germline V lookup: CDR1 KGHSH, CDR2 LQKENI. This CDR3 region has 15 residues. The CDR3: CASSQGTGTGNTIYF. CDR3 coding DNA: TGTGCCAGCTCACAGGGGACAGGGACTGGAAACACCATATATTTT. Full variable domain (remainder filled in from reference TRBV18 and TRBJ1-3): NAGVMQNPRHLVRRRGQEARLRCSPMKGHSHVYWYRQLPEEGLKFMVYLQKENIIDESGMPKERFSAEFPKEGPSILRIQQVVRGDSAAYFCASSQGTGTGNTIYFGEGSWLTVV.

This clonotype was observed at least ten times. This chain connects TRBV29-1 to TRBJ1-1, with 7 bases lining up with TRBD1. The CDR3 is 12 residues long. Per the germline V gene, CDR1 is SQVTM and CDR2 is ANQGSEA. With V trimmed by 6 bases and J by 8 bases, 9 bases remained unmatched. The CDR3 DNA follows: TGCAGCGTCCCCAGGGGGGATGGCGAAGCTTTCTTT. As protein: CSVPRGDGEAFF. The full variable domain, its missing parts supplied by reference TRBV29-1 and TRBJ1-1, is SAVISQKPSRDICQRGTSLTIQCQVDSQVTMMFWYRQQPGQSLTLIATANQGSEATYESGFVIDKFPISRPNLTFSTLTVSNMSPEDSSIYLCSVPRGDGEAFFGQGTRLTVV.

V gene TRBV5-1 combines with J gene TRBJ2-7, with TRBD1 matching over 7 bases. Trimming took 2 bases from V and 4 from J; bases not matched to a gene: 12. Germline V gives CDR1 SGHRS, CDR2 YFSETQ. CDR3 length equals 16 residues. The CDR3 DNA reads TGCGCCAGCAGCTTAATAGGGGGCGCTGAGAATTACGAGCAGTACTTC. Encoded protein: CASSLIGGAENYEQYF.

This clonotype was detected ten times or more. The chain uses TRBV20-1 and TRBJ1-6; 7 positions match TRBD1. Germline loops: CDR1 DFQATT, CDR2 SNEGSKA (reference sequence). The trim removed 6 bases at V and 8 bases at J, leaving 16 bases unmatched. CDR3 length: 16 residues. The CDR3 protein is CSALPSTGNFDSPLHF. CDR3 coding DNA: TGCAGTGCACTTCCTTCGACAGGGAATTTTGATTCACCCCTCCACTTT.

This sequence joins TRBV6-5 and TRBJ1-1, with D uncertain. V dropped 4 bases and J dropped 1 base, with 13 bases sitting between them. The CDR3 runs 15 residues. Germline CDR1 MNHEY, CDR2 SVGAGI. DNA of the CDR3: TGTGCCAGCAGTTTCTCCTTTAACCAGAACACTGAAGCTTTCTTT. It is translated as CASSFSFNQNTEAFF.

The gene calls are TRBV4-1 and TRBJ1-3; tentative D call: TRBD1 (6 bases). Germline loops: CDR1 MGHRA, CDR2 YSYEKL. The V gene lost 3 bases and the J gene lost 0 bases, with 12 bases spanning the gap. This CDR3 comprises 16 residues. The CDR3 loop is CASSHPTGPSGNTIYF. The DNA for the CDR3 is TGCGCCAGCAGCCACCCGACAGGTCCCTCTGGAAACACCATATATTTT.

In this sample, this clonotype turned up many times. The genes are TRBV11-2 and TRBJ2-1; perhaps TRBD1 as D (5 bases). The V end lost 3 bases, the J end lost 8 bases, and 20 bases lay between the germline ends. The germline V gene has CDR1 SGHAT and CDR2 FQNNGV. This CDR3 is 16 amino acids long. CDR3 DNA sequence: TGTGCCAGCAGCTTTAGGGGTAGAGTTGGGATGGATGAGCAGTTCTTC. Its translation: CASSFRGRVGMDEQFF. Drawing the rest from reference TRBV11-2 and TRBJ2-1, the complete variable domain is EAGVAQSPRYKIIEKRQSVAFWCNPISGHATLYWYQQILGQGPKLLIQFQNNGVVDDSQLPKDRFSAERLKGVDSTLKIQPAKLEDSAVYLCASSFRGRVGMDEQFFGPGTRLTVL.

This chain joins TRBV4-3 and TRBJ2-2; 7 nucleotides align to TRBD1. CDR1 LGHNA and CDR2 YSLEER come from the germline V gene. J was trimmed by 0 bases and V by 2 bases; bases with no gene match: 3. This CDR3 spans 16 amino acids. CDR3 nucleotides: TGCGCCAGCAGCCAATCGACAGGGACGAACACCGGGGAGCTGTTTTTT. It is translated as CASSQSTGTNTGELFF.

A few counts support this clonotype. V gene TRBV11-2 combines with J gene TRBJ2-2; D is undetermined. Germline V lookup: CDR1 SGHAT, CDR2 FQNNGV. Trimming left V 5 bases short and J 5 bases short, with 6 bases between. The length of the CDR3 is 12 residues. The DNA for the CDR3 is TGTGCCAGCAGCCAAGCGACCGGGGAGCTGTTTTTT. Its translation: CASSQATGELFF.

The gene calls are TRBV18 and TRBJ2-3; D is undetermined. The V and J ends lost 3 bases and 2 bases respectively, with 12 bases between them. CDR1 is KGHSH, CDR2 LQKENI, per germline. The CDR3 is 15 amino acids. The CDR3 protein is CASSPVLLSTDTQYF. The DNA of the CDR3 is TGTGCCAGCTCACCCGTGCTACTTTCCACAGATACGCAGTATTTT.

In this sample, this clonotype turned up a few times. The CDR3 sequence: CATSRRPGQPSGANVLTF. The CDR3 DNA sequence: TGTGCCACCAGCAGACGCCCCGGACAGCCCTCTGGGGCCAACGTCCTGACTTTC. The genes are TRBV15 and TRBJ2-6, with a tentative D call TRBD1 (6 bases). This CDR3 contains 18 residues. Germline loops: CDR1 LNHNV, CDR2 YYDKDF (reference sequence). Trimming removed 2 bases from V and 0 bases from J, with 14 bases in between.

This clonotype was recorded a few times. The chain links TRBV10-3 to TRBJ2-1, with 11 bases identical to TRBD1. This CDR3 region has 16 residues. Germline lookup yields CDR1 ENHRY and CDR2 SYGVKD. The V gene end was trimmed by 4 bases and the J gene end by 6 bases; junction bases not matched to a gene: 8. As DNA, the CDR3 is TGTGCCATCAGTGGGGCTGGACAGGGGGCGTCCAATGAGCAGTTCTTC. Its translation: CAISGAGQGASNEQFF.

This clonotype was detected many times. The chain links TRBV12-3 or TRBV12-4 to TRBJ2-7; perhaps TRBD2 as D (6 bases). Trimming cost V 8 bases and J 3 bases, with 11 bases left between them. The CDR3 consists of 12 residues. The CDR3 coding sequence is TGTGCCAGCGCTTCCGGGAGCTACGAGCAGTACTTC. This gives the protein CASASGSYEQYF.

In this sample, this clonotype turned up a few times. The chain couples TRBV29-1 to TRBJ2-3; 8 nucleotides line up with TRBD1. In germline, CDR1 is SQVTM, CDR2 ANQGSEA. With V trimmed by 2 bases and J by 5 bases, 3 bases remained unmatched. The CDR3 length is 13 residues. This CDR3 reads CSVEPGGKDTQYF. Here the CDR3 DNA reads TGCAGCGTTGAACCAGGGGGCAAAGATACGCAGTATTTT.

The sample holds many counts of this clonotype. The genes are TRBV24-1 and TRBJ2-5; D is tentatively TRBD1 or TRBD2 (5 bases each). CDR1 and CDR2 (germline): KGHDR, SFDVKD. V was cut by 4 bases and J by 0 bases, with 14 bases left in between. The CDR3 extends over 16 amino acids. The CDR3 region is CATSEGDLSYQETQYF. The CDR3, as DNA: TGTGCCACCAGTGAAGGGGACCTATCGTACCAAGAGACCCAGTACTTC.

This clonotype turned up a few times. This chain links TRBV11-3 with TRBJ2-3; D remains ambiguous. The CDR3 length is 17 residues. The V end was cut by 0 bases, the J end by 0 bases, with 13 bases between. From germline, CDR1 is SGHNT and CDR2 YENEEA. The CDR3 spells CASSLDLTGRSTDTQYF. The CDR3, as DNA: TGTGCCAGCAGCTTAGATTTGACTGGCAGAAGCACAGATACGCAGTATTTT.

This clonotype was seen a few times. The CDR3: CASSLGGRGPYEKLFF. The CDR3 coding sequence is TGTGCCAGCAGCTTAGGCGGAAGGGGGCCATATGAAAAACTGTTTTTT. The chain uses TRBV7-6 and TRBJ1-4; 7 nucleotides align to TRBD1. The CDR3 consists of 16 residues. Germline-derived CDR1 and CDR2 are SGHVS and FNYEAQ. J lost 6 bases, V lost 1 base, and 8 bases had no gene match. The full variable domain, with the rest looked up from reference TRBV7-6 and TRBJ1-4, is GAGVSQSPRYKVTKRGQDVALRCDPISGHVSLYWYRQALGQGPEFLTYFNYEAQQDKSGLPNDRFSAERPEGSISTLTIQRTEQRDSAMYRCASSLGGRGPYEKLFFGSGTQLSVL.

This clonotype was counted at least ten times. The gene calls are TRBV6-5 and TRBJ2-2; D is uncertain. In germline, CDR1 is MNHEY, CDR2 SVGAGI. Trimming removed 3 bases at V and 8 bases at J, with 25 bases between. This CDR3 region has 18 residues. The CDR3 sequence: CASSYLNRARRNLGELFF. The CDR3 DNA reads TGTGCCAGCAGTTATCTCAACCGGGCTAGAAGGAATTTAGGGGAGCTGTTTTTT.